The clone carrying this T cell receptor beta chain turned up a few times. The antigen remains unidentified. No patient received treatment before thyroid surgery. The data originate from a study of metastatic and nonmetastatic thyroid tumors. Across the whole study: Repertoires from malignant and benign thyroid patients were compared across blood and tumor or nodule tissue.

Source study methods: The study took CDR3 differences across clinicopathological groups and made a distant-metastasis classifier for papillary thyroid cancer from them. TCRdb re-analyzed the PCR reads using MiXCR. TCRdb's processing, not the authors', yielded these V and J calls. Of more than 40,000 clones in the sample, 15% to 20% were seen once. Germline V gives CDR1 MNHNS, CDR2 SASEGT. The CDR3 totals 13 residues. V gave up 10 bases and J gave up 7 bases, with 19 bases separating them. Study-level results: It was reported that TCR beta diversity was significantly higher in malignant thyroid tumors than benign nodules, in blood and tumor.

The chain employs TRBV6-1 and TRBJ1-2; no definite D call. The sequenced sample was blood. The sequence was obtained from a female donor with papillary thyroid cancer or a benign thyroid nodule (not recorded which). Some clones in this sample may be carry-over from other donors' samples. As DNA, the CDR3 is TGTGCCATCACCCTGTCTTGGGTAGGTGGCTACACCTTC. It specifies CAITLSWVGGYTF.